These 28 T cell receptor beta chains share one sample of origin, sequenced in a study of T cells in Graves' hyperthyroidism and ophthalmopathy. Amplification of TCR beta CDR3 regions was performed using RNA transcripts as template. Initially, a first-round RT-PCR of the TCR CDR3 employed the HTBI primer set. Using its own MiXCR run on the multiplex PCR reads, TCRdb lists one record per CDR3 protein. The sample includes 350,000 or so distinct CDR3 sequences, around a sixth seen only once; the top ten take 45% to 50%. The source material was blood. The receptors derive from a woman aged 45-59 years with Graves' hyperthyroidism.

Ten or more counts support this clonotype. The genes are TRBV11-2 and TRBJ2-3; D is unclear. Germline V gene lookup returns CDR1 SGHAT and CDR2 FQNNGV. The CDR3 consists of 15 residues. Trimming left V 0 bases short and J 1 base short, with 8 bases between. Here the CDR3 reads CASSLDWEGTDTQYF. The CDR3 DNA reads TGTGCCAGCAGCTTAGACTGGGAAGGCACAGATACGCAGTATTTT.

The chain couples TRBV3-1 to TRBJ1-2, with D unresolved. The CDR3 extends over 14 amino acids. The germline V and J ends were trimmed by 1 base and 5 bases, with 11 bases remaining between them. Germline V gene sequence: CDR1 LGHDT, CDR2 YNNKEL (reference sequence). CDR3 amino acids: CASSQATTEYGYTF. The CDR3 bases are TGTGCCAGCAGCCAAGCGACGACGGAGTATGGCTACACCTTC.

This clonotype was observed a single time. The CDR3 here is CATSRDPDHNSPLHF. CDR3 bases: TGTGCCACCAGCAGAGATCCAGACCATAATTCACCCCTCCACTTT. This rearrangement joins TRBV15 to TRBJ1-6; D call uncertain. This CDR3 contains 15 residues. Trimming left V 0 bases short and J 5 bases short, with 8 bases between. Looked up from germline, CDR1 is LNHNV and CDR2 is YYDKDF (reference sequence).

At least ten counts were recorded for this clonotype. The chain links TRBV20-1 to TRBJ2-1; perhaps TRBD2 as D (6 bases). Trimming left V 1 base short and J 7 bases short, with 17 bases between. The CDR3 spans 15 residues. Germline values: CDR1 DFQATT, CDR2 SNEGSKA (reference sequence). CDR3 in DNA: TGCAGTGCTAGAGCACAGGAGGGCCTATGGAATGAGCAGTTCTTC. Its translation is CSARAQEGLWNEQFF.

The genes are TRBV20-1 and TRBJ2-1; D perhaps matches TRBD1 (6 bases). This CDR3 has 12 residues. Deletions cut 4 bases from V and 8 bases from J, with 12 bases between. Germline V gene data show CDR1 as DFQATT and CDR2 as SNEGSKA (reference sequence). This CDR3 reads CSANGQWDEQFF. CDR3 in DNA: TGCAGTGCTAATGGACAGTGGGATGAGCAGTTCTTC.

This clonotype was seen many times. V gene TRBV5-1 combines with J gene TRBJ2-3, with D maybe TRBD2 (6 bases). The V gene's germline CDR1 is SGHRS and CDR2 YFSETQ. Trimming pared 3 bases from V and 2 bases from J, leaving 16 bases between. The CDR3 runs to 16 residues. CDR3 in amino acids: CASSSPRDEYTDTQYF. CDR3 nucleotide sequence: TGCGCCAGCAGCTCCCCGCGGGACGAGTACACAGATACGCAGTATTTT.

V gene TRBV5-1 combines with J gene TRBJ2-2; D gene unclear. Germline CDR1 and CDR2: SGHRS and YFSETQ. Trimming cost V 7 bases and J 4 bases, with 11 bases left between them. The CDR3 spans 13 residues. The CDR3 sequence is CASDIGPTGELFF. CDR3 DNA sequence: TGCGCCAGCGATATAGGGCCCACCGGGGAGCTGTTTTTT.

This chain joins TRBV2 and TRBJ2-7; D is perhaps TRBD1 (5 bases). V was trimmed by 6 bases and J by 4 bases, leaving 7 bases between them. Germline V gene lookup returns CDR1 SNHLY and CDR2 FYNNEI. CDR3 length: 11 amino acids. The CDR3 region has the DNA TGTGCCAGCAGGGACACTTACGAGCAGTACTTC. The encoded protein is CASRDTYEQYF.

In this sample, this clonotype turned up a few times. V is TRBV3-1 and J is TRBJ2-1; the D is unclear. V was clipped by 5 bases and J by 4 bases, with 15 bases between them. Germline V lookup: CDR1 LGHDT, CDR2 YNNKEL (reference sequence). This CDR3 is 15 amino acids long. In DNA, the CDR3 is TGTGCCAGCAGCAAAGTCACCCGTGCTTACAATGAGCAGTTCTTC. Amino acid sequence: CASSKVTRAYNEQFF.

This clonotype was recorded a few times. The rearrangement uses TRBV4-1 and TRBJ1-1; D unclear. Germline-derived CDR1 and CDR2 are MGHRA and YSYEKL. Trimming removed 2 bases from V and 6 bases from J, with 7 bases in between. The length of the CDR3 is 12 residues. The CDR3, as DNA: TGCGCCAGCAGCCAAAATGGAGCTGAAGCTTTCTTT. Amino acids: CASSQNGAEAFF.

This clonotype was counted a few times. This clone may be a read error of a much larger clone one base away. V and J are TRBV24-1 and TRBJ2-3, with D maybe TRBD1 (5 bases). Germline CDR1 and CDR2: KGHDR and SFDVKD. The CDR3 totals 15 residues. CDR3 loop: CATSGLGRDTDTQYF. In DNA form, the CDR3 reads TGTGCCACCAGTGGTTTGGGCAGGGACACAGATACGCAGTATTTT.

This clonotype was counted only a few times. The chain employs TRBV5-1 and TRBJ1-4; 10 bases are shared with TRBD1. Trimming at V came to 0 bases and at J to 6 bases, leaving 2 bases not matched to a gene. This CDR3 region has 15 residues. Looked up from germline, CDR1 is SGHRS and CDR2 is YFSETQ. CDR3 in amino acids: CASSLDGTGDEKLFF. In nucleotides, the CDR3 is TGCGCCAGCAGCTTGGATGGGACAGGGGATGAAAAACTGTTTTTT.

This clonotype occurred a few times. The rearrangement uses TRBV5-1 and TRBJ2-7; D ambiguous. V was cut by 5 bases and J by 6 bases, with 18 bases left in between. Germline values: CDR1 SGHRS, CDR2 YFSETQ. The CDR3 is 14 residues long. The CDR3 is CASRPSLAFAEQYF. The CDR3 nucleotides read TGCGCCAGCAGACCGTCTCTTGCCTTTGCCGAGCAGTACTTC.

This clonotype was seen a few times. The V gene is TRBV14, the J gene TRBJ2-1; a possible D gene is TRBD1 (7 bases). This CDR3 comprises 15 residues. In germline, CDR1 is SGHDN, CDR2 FVKESK. Deletions cut 3 bases from V and 4 bases from J, with 13 bases between. DNA of the CDR3: TGTGCCAGCAGCCATGGGCGGGGACAGTACAATGAGCAGTTCTTC. Translating gives CASSHGRGQYNEQFF.

There are a few counts of this clonotype. V is TRBV9 and J is TRBJ2-1; TRBD2 matches 9 bases. Germline assignment: CDR1 SGDLS and CDR2 YYNGEE. The trim removed 2 bases at V and 6 bases at J, leaving 3 bases unmatched. There are 14 residues in the CDR3. As DNA, the CDR3 is TGTGCCAGCAGCGTTACGGGACTAGCCAATGAGCAGTTCTTC. It encodes CASSVTGLANEQFF.

A few counts support this clonotype. This chain joins TRBV27 and TRBJ1-5; D might be TRBD1 (5 bases). Looked up from germline, CDR1 is MNHEY and CDR2 is SMNVEV (reference sequence). Trimming shortened V by 5 bases and J by 4 bases, and 9 bases separated the two germline ends. The CDR3 has 13 residues. The CDR3 DNA follows: TGTGCCAGCAGTATACAGGTAAATCAGCCCCAGCATTTT. The encoded protein is CASSIQVNQPQHF.

The sample holds many counts of this clonotype. The rearrangement joins TRBV11-2 to TRBJ2-7; a weak D match, TRBD1 (5 bases). Germline CDR1 reads SGHAT; CDR2 reads FQNNGV. The CDR3 has 14 amino acids. Between the trimmed V and J ends, which lost 1 base and 7 bases, there was a span of 14 bases. This CDR3 reads CASSLGGQEYEQYF. The CDR3 DNA reads as TGTGCCAGCAGCTTAGGGGGCCAGGAGTATGAGCAGTACTTC.

The chain recombines TRBV2 with TRBJ1-1; TRBD1 agrees at 9 bases. CDR1 is SNHLY, CDR2 FYNNEI, per germline. J lost 5 bases, V lost 8 bases, and 9 bases had no gene match. This CDR3 has 14 residues. CDR3 sequence reads: CASEIWGQGTEAFF. The CDR3 DNA reads TGTGCCAGCGAAATCTGGGGACAGGGTACTGAAGCTTTCTTT.

This clonotype was seen at least ten times. The chain carries TRBV28 and TRBJ2-7; 7 bases match TRBD1. The junction had 5 bases not matched to a gene; V was cut back by 6 bases and J by 0 bases. There are 14 residues in the CDR3. Germline loops: CDR1 MDHEN, CDR2 SYDVKM. CDR3 sequence (DNA): TGTGCCAGCAGCGTACAGGGGAACTCCTACGAGCAGTACTTC. Its translation is CASSVQGNSYEQYF.

The chain joins TRBV2 to TRBJ2-3; 9 nucleotides match TRBD1. CDR1 is SNHLY, CDR2 FYNNEI, per germline. The CDR3 spans 18 residues. The ends lost 6 bases at V and 8 bases at J; junction bases unmatched: 21. CDR3 bases: TGTGCCAGCAGCTCAACGGCCCCGACAGGGGGTGGGAAGGTTACGCAGTATTTT. Encoded protein: CASSSTAPTGGGKVTQYF.

The chain joins TRBV29-1 to TRBJ2-3; 11 positions agree with TRBD1. With 4 bases clipped from V and 9 bases from J, the junction kept 9 bases outside the gene matches. Germline V gene data show CDR1 as SQVTM and CDR2 as ANQGSEA. This CDR3 spans 14 amino acids. DNA for the CDR3: TGCAGCGTTGCTGGGACAGGGGGTTGGACAACGCAGTATTTT. Protein: CSVAGTGGWTTQYF.

This clonotype was detected ten times or more. DNA of the CDR3: TGTGCCAGCAGCTTAGGGACAGTGGGATCCTACAATGAGCAGTTCTTC. This encodes CASSLGTVGSYNEQFF. This rearrangement joins TRBV11-2 to TRBJ2-1, with D possibly TRBD1 on 6 matching bases. Germline CDR1 SGHAT, CDR2 FQNNGV. The CDR3 extends over 16 amino acids. Between the trimmed V and J ends, which lost 1 base and 1 base, there was a span of 11 bases.

This clonotype occurred many times. The chain employs TRBV6-1 and TRBJ2-7; possible D gene TRBD1, 5 bases. V dropped 3 bases and J dropped 1 base, with 10 bases sitting between them. Per the germline V gene, CDR1 is MNHNS and CDR2 is SASEGT. This CDR3 region has 14 residues. The CDR3 region is CASSEGLPSYEQYF. The CDR3 nucleotides read TGTGCCAGCAGTGAGGGGCTCCCGTCCTACGAGCAGTACTTC.

The rearrangement joins TRBV10-3 to TRBJ2-3; D may be TRBD1 (6 bases). There are 17 residues in the CDR3. Trimming removed 3 bases from V and 2 bases from J, with 18 bases in between. CDR1 and CDR2 from the germline V gene are ENHRY and SYGVKD. The CDR3 loop reads CAISDTSRGPTTDTQYF. CDR3 sequence (DNA): TGTGCCATCAGTGACACCTCCAGGGGACCTACCACAGATACGCAGTATTTT.

This clonotype has a count of ten or more. This sequence joins TRBV3-1 and TRBJ1-1, with 7 bases identical to TRBD1. The CDR3 contains 12 residues. Germline V gene lookup returns CDR1 LGHDT and CDR2 YNNKEL (reference sequence). Trimming took 4 bases from V and 8 from J; bases not matched to a gene: 4. The CDR3 DNA reads as TGTGCCAGCAGCCGCCCGGGACAGGAAGCTTTCTTT. It codes for CASSRPGQEAFF.

This clonotype was seen repeatedly, ten times or more. The chain is built from TRBV20-1 and TRBJ1-1; D might be TRBD1 (6 bases). The CDR3 length is 15 residues. Germline CDR1 reads DFQATT; CDR2 reads SNEGSKA (reference sequence). The V end lost 1 base, the J end lost 0 bases, and 12 bases lay between the germline ends. The CDR3 DNA follows: TGCAGTGCTAGAGCCGGGGGCAGGGTGAACACTGAAGCTTTCTTT. Amino acids: CSARAGGRVNTEAFF.

This clonotype has more than one count but fewer than ten. The chain is built from TRBV14 and TRBJ2-5; a weak D match, TRBD2 (5 bases). Germline loops: CDR1 SGHDN, CDR2 FVKESK. Deletions cut 0 bases from V and 1 base from J, with 6 bases between. The CDR3 consists of 14 residues. The DNA of the CDR3 is TGTGCCAGCAGCCAAGATGGGAGCCAAGAGACCCAGTACTTC. Protein product: CASSQDGSQETQYF.

This clonotype was seen many times. The V and J genes are TRBV6-6 and TRBJ1-2; D is unresolved. V lost 0 bases and J lost 8, with 31 bases in between. The germline V gene has CDR1 MNHNY and CDR2 SVGAGI (reference sequence). The length of the CDR3 is 20 residues. The CDR3 DNA is TGTGCCAGCAGTTACTCGATGTTCGGGTCCCTAGCCGGCAGATCTAGGGGCTACACCTTC. Amino acids: CASSYSMFGSLAGRSRGYTF.